The entry below describes one T cell receptor beta chain. The antigen is undetermined. The data are from a study of beta chain features in type 1 diabetes. Regarding the study as a whole: TCRB CDR3s were moderately but significantly shorter in Type 1 diabetes patients in all four CD4+ subsets.

The V and J ends lost 7 bases and 8 bases, in that order; junction bases with no gene match: 21. The CDR3 consists of 18 residues. Germline CDR1 is MDHEN and CDR2 is SYDVKM. The authors reverse transcribed all of the isolated RNA, so sequencing captured expressed TCRB transcripts. The protocol was immunoSEQ multiplex PCR, while the TCRdb copy is restricted to in-frame clones and leaves out a portion. The sample has about 160,000 clones, about 7.8% seen once. Sequencing used central memory CD4+ T cells from blood. The receptor comes from a woman aged 40 to 50 with type 1 diabetes. V is TRBV28 and J is TRBJ2-1; TRBD1 matches at 9 bases. This chain's CDR3 is CASTRGTGTAGWGHEQFF. CDR3 nucleotides: TGTGCCAGCACCCGTGGGACAGGGACGGCGGGTTGGGGCCATGAGCAGTTCTTC.